This TCR beta chain was sequenced during a study of T-cell memory formation after mild COVID-19. Study overall: Largely, TCR clusters stayed within a single donor. Notes on the study in general: Contracting CD8+ clones were enriched in EMRA, CD4+ mainly in CM and EM. In pre-infection memory, a portion of responding clones appeared, which suggested that cross-reactive memory joined. Clones that contracted from day 15 to 85 were balanced CD4/CD8, while later expanders leaned CD4+.

TCRdb reprocessed the 5' RACE reads with MiXCR, giving one entry per CDR3 protein. The sample comprises approximately 260,000 distinct CDR3 sequences, approximately 18% of which are singletons, and roughly 23% rests with the top ten. This clonotype was counted only a few times. Its specificity is unknown. This CDR3 comprises 16 residues. Germline V gene lookup returns CDR1 LGHDT and CDR2 YNNKEL (reference sequence). Trimming removed 1 base from V and 5 bases from J, with 15 bases in between. The V gene is TRBV3-1, the J gene TRBJ2-4; possibly TRBD2 for D (6 bases). The sequencing sample was made of PBMCs or a T cell subset sorted from them (not recorded which). This TCR was sampled from a young man who had mild COVID-19 (a few samples of this study predate the infection). Cell type and time point are not known. For the CDR3, the DNA is TGTGCCAGCAGCCAAGGCCTCGGGGAGCGGGAAAACATTCAGTACTTC. As protein: CASSQGLGERENIQYF.